The next 10 T cell receptor beta chains were all read from a single sample in a study of blood T cell repertoires in COVID-19. Profiling relied on immunoSEQ multiplex PCR, and the TCRdb table lists in-frame clones only, not all of them. The sample has under 100,000 clones; about 85% are singletons. The source material was peripheral blood. These receptors came from a man aged 50 to 59 with acute or convalescent COVID-19.

This clone was seen more than once but under ten times. The chain is built from TRBV5-1 and TRBJ1-1, with D unclear. This CDR3 comprises 15 residues. Germline V CDR1 and CDR2: SGHRS, YFSETQ. The V and J ends lost 5 bases and 5 bases respectively, with 19 bases between them. The CDR3 is CASRDGSPRGTEAFF. The CDR3 nucleotides are TGCGCCAGCAGGGACGGGAGCCCGAGAGGGACTGAAGCTTTCTTT.

The chain has TRBV29-1 and TRBJ1-1, with TRBD1 matching over 8 bases. V lost 6 bases, J lost 4 bases, and 7 bases stayed unmatched. Germline lookup yields CDR1 SQVTM and CDR2 ANQGSEA. This CDR3 is built from 13 residues. The CDR3 DNA reads TGCAGCGTCCAAATGACAGGGGTCACTGAAGCTTTCTTT. Residues: CSVQMTGVTEAFF.

CDR3 region: CASSLQGNYGYTF. The DNA for the CDR3 is TGTGCCAGCAGCCTGCAGGGAAACTATGGCTACACCTTC. The rearrangement uses TRBV3-1 (or the pseudogene TRBV3-2) and TRBJ1-2; weak D call: TRBD1 (5 bases). This CDR3 comprises 13 residues. Germline V CDR1 and CDR2: LGHDT, YNNKEL (reference sequence). Between the trimmed V and J ends, which lost 4 bases and 2 bases, there was a span of 8 bases.

This chain uses TRBV2 with TRBJ2-3; 8 bases are a match to TRBD2. This CDR3 has 17 residues. V shed 5 bases, J shed 0 bases, and the junction held 10 bases outside the gene matches. The germline CDR1 and CDR2 sequences are SNHLY and FYNNEI. The CDR3: CASSSLLAVTSTDTQYF. The CDR3 DNA follows: TGTGCCAGCAGTTCCTTACTAGCGGTGACTAGCACAGATACGCAGTATTTT.

This clone was detected a few times. V is TRBV30 and J is TRBJ2-1; a weak D match, TRBD2 (6 bases). The V gene lost 2 bases and the J gene lost 6 bases, with 11 bases spanning the gap. CDR3 size: 13 residues. Germline CDR1 is GTSNPN and CDR2 is SVGIG (reference sequence). The CDR3 here is CAWSRLASNEQFF. Written as DNA, the CDR3 is TGTGCCTGGAGTAGGCTAGCGAGCAATGAGCAGTTCTTC.

The chain couples TRBV6-6 to TRBJ1-1, with 7 bases lining up with TRBD1. CDR3 size: 13 residues. The germline V gene has CDR1 MNHNY and CDR2 SVGAGI (reference sequence). The V segment lost 10 bases and the J segment 1 base; nucleotides outside the gene matches: 6. The CDR3: CATTRGTNTEAFF. DNA of the CDR3: TGTGCCACTACCAGGGGGACGAACACTGAAGCTTTCTTT.

The CDR3 spells CASSGSNLYTF. The DNA for the CDR3 is TGCGCCAGCAGTGGTAGCAACCTCTACACCTTC. V usage is TRBV10-2 and J usage is TRBJ1-2; D not resolved. This CDR3 region has 11 residues. Germline CDR1 reads WSHSY; CDR2 reads SAAADI. The V end lost 4 bases, the J end lost 10 bases, and 10 bases lay between the germline ends.

The chain links TRBV30 to TRBJ1-2; 9 nucleotides match TRBD1. The CDR3 extends over 13 amino acids. Germline CDR1 is GTSNPN and CDR2 is SVGIG (reference sequence). V shed 3 bases and J 6 bases; nucleotides not matched to a gene: 5. CDR3 DNA: TGTGCCTGGAGAAGACAGGGGGTAGATGGCTACACCTTC. It translates to CAWRRQGVDGYTF. Full variable domain (remainder filled in from reference TRBV30 and TRBJ1-2): SQTIHQWPATLVQPVGSPLSLECTVEGTSNPNLYWYRQAAGRGLQLLFYSVGIGQISSEVPQNLSASRPQDRQFILSSKKLLLSDSGFYLCAWRRQGVDGYTFGSGTRLTVV.

The chain carries TRBV19 and TRBJ2-5; D may be TRBD2 (5 bases). Germline-derived CDR1 and CDR2 are LNHDA and SQIVND (reference sequence). Trimming stripped 6 bases from V and 5 bases from J, with 19 bases between. CDR3 length: 15 residues. As DNA, the CDR3 is TGTGCCAGTAGACCCCAAGTGGGAGTAGGTGAGACCCAGTACTTC. Translating gives CASRPQVGVGETQYF.

The V gene is TRBV29-1, the J gene TRBJ2-3; the match to TRBD2 covers 9 bases. Germline V CDR1 and CDR2: SQVTM, ANQGSEA. V was clipped by 2 bases and J by 3 bases; unmatched bases: 15. The CDR3 is 18 residues long. DNA of the CDR3: TGCAGCGTTGAACGGGCGGGAGGGCCTTGGGAGGGAACAGATACGCAGTATTTT. It yields the protein CSVERAGGPWEGTDTQYF.